Included here is one T cell receptor beta chain sequence, with context. The sample is drawn from a study of shared T cell receptors in the human thymus. CDR1 and CDR2 from the germline V gene are SGHVS and FQNEAQ. V lost 7 bases, J lost 5 bases, and 20 bases lay in between. This CDR3 contains 15 residues. Generated by immunoSEQ multiplex PCR, the TCRdb table keeps only in-frame clones and is missing some. The profile shows about 730,000 clones, around 85% of them singletons. The same specimen was also included in a second study, on human thymus T cells.

This sequence was found in a girl under three years old with a congenital heart defect. The V gene is TRBV7-8, the J gene TRBJ1-1, with a weak D call TRBD1 (6 bases). Sequences were obtained from thymocytes. This CDR3 reads CASIRMGQGSTEAFF. The DNA of the CDR3 is TGTGCCAGCATACGGATGGGGCAGGGGAGTACTGAAGCTTTCTTT.